This T cell receptor (beta chain) is from a study of post-analysis software for immune sequencing data. Study information: Relapsing-remitting, secondary progressive and progressive-relapsing multiple sclerosis were all included among the disease courses.

cDNA libraries for TCR beta contained unique molecular identifiers. From approximately 0.95 to 9.8 million T cells, 400,000 to 550,000 cDNA molecules were obtained. TCRdb processed the PCR reads anew with MiXCR; each CDR3 protein has one entry. Here the sample spans hundreds of thousands of distinct CDR3 sequences, 59% being singletons. The CDR3 runs 15 residues. V dropped 5 bases and J dropped 2 bases, with 16 bases sitting between them. Germline CDR1 is SGHAT and CDR2 is FQDESV (reference sequence). As regards this clonotype: Its antigen is unidentified.

Overall study results and limits: The study found significantly lower normalized Chao1 diversity in multiple sclerosis patients than in controls. About 5 TRBV segments, including TRBV5-6, TRBV5-1 and TRBV20-1, were more frequent in patients than controls. Strong same-batch co-clustering of samples appeared with F measure clustering.

This chain connects TRBV11-1 to TRBJ2-7, with D tentatively TRBD2 (6 bases). Sequenced sample: blood. This TCR was sampled from a girl aged 2 to 9 with multiple sclerosis. The CDR3 nucleotides read TGTGCCAGCAGCCCCATGGGGGGTCCCGCCTACGAGCAGTACTTC. Translation: CASSPMGGPAYEQYF.